This T cell receptor beta chain was captured by sequencing in a study of blood T cell repertoires in COVID-19 (dated by TCRdb to about 2020). Looking at the study overall: Samples covering the acute and convalescent phases of COVID-19 were provided by collaborators in the United States, Italy and Spain. The samples were drawn from the first 160 participants of the ongoing ImmuneRACE study and from over 950 subjects provided by 6 global collaborators. Where available, HLA class I and class II types were taken from metadata supplied by the sample provider and were not determined by assay-based typing. The prospective study material was composed of cDNA or gDNA derived from T cells, B-cell-depleted T cells, or PBMCs. Subjects who had been exposed to COVID-19, were actively infected with it, or had recovered from it provided the deeply sampled blood TCRbeta repertoires that made up the dataset. The repertoires were released in a freely available public database intended as a resource for research on the immune response to SARS-CoV-2. A de-identified subject ID, COVID-19 status, age in years and sex were almost always included in the sample metadata. Overall study outcomes, separate from this receptor: How much clinical and demographic metadata was included differed by source and by participant, and the metadata was provided uncurated.

Taken from the germline V gene, the CDR1 and CDR2 loops are SGDLS and YYNGEE. Trimming leaves V shorter by 4 bases and J shorter by 5 bases, with the junction holding 2 bases beyond the gene matches. Including the terminal cysteine and phenylalanine, the CDR3 comprises 14 residues. CDR3 DNA only is kept here, 42 bases in frame from base 1. Whole blood was collected in K2EDTA tubes by collaborating institutions according to the institutions' own protocols. Collaborator samples were shipped for TCRbeta analysis as frozen whole blood, isolated PBMCs, or DNA extracted from either sample type. As concerns this clone: Its binding antigen is unknown. No much larger clone is present one base from it, and per-base qualities are unavailable.

TCRbeta CDR3 regions were amplified from genomic DNA using the immunoSEQ Assay, a bias-controlled multiplex PCR. As for the original processing: Nucleated cell counts per sample were estimated from amplification of reference gene primers within the assay. To quantify the absolute abundance of each unique TCRbeta CDR3 rearrangement, sequence reads were collapsed and filtered. For each sample, productive Simpson clonality was calculated as the square root of Simpson's diversity index across productive rearrangements. TCRdb mirrors the immuneACCESS table, restricted to in-frame sequences. Some clones are absent from its copies; in checked studies, under half trace to an unresolved V gene, and the reason for the others is unknown. The V and J calls and clone size are taken from that table; D and trimming were inferred from the DNA. Within this sample are about 220,000 clones, with 75% to 85% of them counted one time only. More than 9% of the sample is in the top ten clones.

Sequencing used peripheral blood. The sequence was collected from a man aged 50-60 years with active or convalescent COVID-19. The V and J genes are TRBV9 and TRBJ2-1; 11 bases in between match TRBD2. CDR3 sequence: CASSSGLADNEQFF. The sequenced DNA: TGTGCCAGCAGCTCGGGACTAGCGGACAATGAGCAGTTCTTC.